A single TCR beta chain is shown here with its context. An end of the junction differs from the germline gene, which may be a read error. This entry comes from a study of blood T cells in healthy people across ages. Study at large: Capture by template switching was about one barcoded beta molecule per two T cells.

The sample providers were healthy Caucasian people from Russia, aged about 6 to 95. Isolating PBMCs gave at least 6 million of these cells per sample. The germline gives CDR1 SGHAT, CDR2 FQNNGV. The CDR3 runs 15 residues. It was with a sample-barcoded 5' primer and a J-beta primer mix that a second PCR of roughly 6 to 12 cycles was run. TCRdb reanalysed the 5' RACE reads using MiXCR and keeps one entry per CDR3 protein. In the table there are approximately 780,000 distinct CDR3 sequences, around a quarter of which are singletons. The same data also went into a second study, on T cells of mothers and their children.

The chain recombines TRBV11-2 with TRBJ2-5; D might be TRBD2 (7 bases). Material: blood. This clonotype was sampled from a boy younger than 18 in good health. CDR3 DNA: TGTGCCAGCAACTTATCTACAGGGAGGGTAGAGACCCAGTACTTC. It specifies CASNLSTGRVETQYF. Full variable domain (missing parts from reference TRBV11-2 and TRBJ2-5): EAGVAQSPRYKIIEKRQSVAFWCNPISGHATLYWYQQILGQGPKLLIQFQNNGVVDDSQLPKDRFSAERLKGVDSTLKIQPAKLEDSAVYLCASNLSTGRVETQYFGPGTRLLVL.